The 5 T cell receptor beta chains below were found in one sample sequenced in a study of PD-L1 blockade in urothelial cancer. Documented time point: pretreatment peripheral blood. Only in-frame clones appear in the TCRdb table, and some are missing; sequencing was by immunoSEQ multiplex PCR. The table has 68,000 or so clones, roughly 79% seen once; the top ten hold 5.7%. Sequences were derived from PBMCs, sampled around atezolizumab (anti-PD-L1) treatment. The receptors derive from a man in his sixties or seventies with urothelial cancer.

This clone was seen only once. One end of the junction fails to match germline, which may point to a read error. The rearrangement joins TRBV4-1 to TRBJ1-1; 7 positions agree with TRBD1. The germline CDR1 and CDR2 sequences are MGHRA and YSYEKL. The length of the CDR3 is 13 residues. CDR3 sequence (DNA): TGCGCCAGCAGCCAAGAAAGGGACAGTGAAGGTTTCTTT. Translated: CASSQERDSEGFF.

The chain is built from TRBV19 and TRBJ1-5; the D gene is possibly TRBD1 (5 bases). This CDR3 contains 15 residues. The germline V gene encodes CDR1 LNHDA and CDR2 SQIVND (reference sequence). Trimming pared 7 bases from V and 2 bases from J, leaving 15 bases between. CDR3 sequence reads: CASTTAGLGNQPQHF. The DNA for the CDR3 is TGTGCCAGTACTACAGCAGGGTTGGGCAATCAGCCCCAGCATTTT.

CDR3 nucleotides: TGTGCCAGTAGTCCCCCGAGGGAGAACTATGGCTACACCTTC. It is translated as CASSPPRENYGYTF. V usage is TRBV19 and J usage is TRBJ1-2; D not resolved. This CDR3 contains 14 residues. Looked up from germline, CDR1 is LNHDA and CDR2 is SQIVND (reference sequence). Trimming removed 5 bases from V and 2 bases from J, with 12 bases in between.

This chain links TRBV7-2 with TRBJ2-1; D call uncertain. The CDR3 has 15 amino acids. Germline V lookup: CDR1 SGHTA, CDR2 FQGNSA. V was pared by 2 bases and J by 0 bases, with 8 bases between. The CDR3 DNA reads TGTGCCAGCAGCTTATCCGCGAGCTCCTACAATGAGCAGTTCTTC. Translation gives CASSLSASSYNEQFF.

This clone was seen ten or more times. The chain couples TRBV7-2 to TRBJ2-2; D possibly corresponds to TRBD2 (5 bases). The CDR3 extends over 13 amino acids. With 6 bases removed from V and 6 bases from J, the gap between germline ends came to 11 bases. The germline gives CDR1 SGHTA, CDR2 FQGNSA. This CDR3 reads CASRNQRAGELFF. The CDR3 DNA sequence: TGTGCCAGCAGAAATCAGAGGGCCGGGGAGCTGTTTTTT.